The 16 T cell receptor beta chains given below trace back to one sample, sequenced in a study of TIL therapy for anti-PD-1-resistant metastatic lung cancer. Sequencing used immunoSEQ v3. TCRdb keeps only in-frame clones here, not all; method: immunoSEQ multiplex PCR. This repertoire shows 50,000 or so clones, roughly 85% found once; its top ten account for 4.5% to 5.5%. Regarding time point: pre-treatment sample, taken before nivolumab and TIL therapy. The specimen was blood, collected at baseline. The receptors derive from a woman aged 25-85 years with non-small cell lung cancer.

The chain recombines TRBV11-2 with TRBJ2-1; 7 bases agree with TRBD1. The CDR3 is made up of 17 amino acids. The trim removed 3 bases at V and 6 bases at J, leaving 14 bases unmatched. CDR1 and CDR2 (germline): SGHAT, FQNNGV. In DNA form, the CDR3 reads TGTGCCAGCAGCTTTCATTCCGGGACAGACGTGCCCAATGAGCAGTTCTTC. The encoded protein is CASSFHSGTDVPNEQFF.

The V call is TRBV5-1, the J call TRBJ2-7, with TRBD1 identical over 11 bases. The CDR3 covers 13 residues. Germline V gives CDR1 SGHRS, CDR2 YFSETQ. V lost 6 bases and J lost 4; bases outside the gene matches: 3. CDR3 protein: CASMGQGVYEQYF. The CDR3, as DNA: TGCGCCAGCATGGGACAGGGGGTTTACGAGCAGTACTTC.

J is TRBJ1-1 and V is TRBV4-3; no reliable D call. The CDR3 is made up of 13 amino acids. Looked up from germline, CDR1 is LGHNA and CDR2 is YSLEER. Between the trimmed V and J ends, which lost 4 bases and 4 bases, there was a span of 10 bases. The CDR3 nucleotides read TGCGCCAGCAGCCCAACGCGAGCCACTGAAGCTTTCTTT. Translated: CASSPTRATEAFF.

In nucleotides, the CDR3 is TGTGCCAGCAGCTTGTATAGGCTAGCGGGAGAGTACGAGCAGTACTTC. It encodes CASSLYRLAGEYEQYF. The chain links TRBV5-4 to TRBJ2-5; TRBD2 aligns across 10 bases. Matching the DNA end better, TRBJ2-7 makes the J call doubtful. CDR3 length equals 16 residues. The germline V gene has CDR1 SGHNT and CDR2 YYREEE (reference sequence).

CDR3 loop: CASSIGGTGIGPEAFF. CDR3 nucleotides: TGTGCCAGTAGTATAGGTGGGACAGGGATTGGCCCTGAAGCTTTCTTT. The chain is built from TRBV19 and TRBJ1-1; 9 nucleotides agree with TRBD1. Unmatched junction bases numbered 9, after V lost 1 base and J lost 6 bases. The CDR3 totals 16 residues. CDR1 and CDR2 (germline): LNHDA, SQIVND (reference sequence).

V is TRBV9 and J is TRBJ1-1; D remains unclear. V was cut by 4 bases and J by 6 bases, with 25 bases left in between. CDR3 length: 17 amino acids. Germline CDR1 SGDLS, CDR2 YYNGEE. CDR3 in DNA: TGTGCCAGCAGCTTGGACGGGCGTACAGAGGGCGGGGCTGAAGCTTTCTTT. Translating gives CASSLDGRTEGGAEAFF.

This clone was seen a single time. The genes are TRBV5-1 and TRBJ1-2; no firm D call. The CDR3 is 15 amino acids. Trimming removed 3 bases from V and 4 bases from J, with 16 bases in between. Germline V lookup: CDR1 SGHRS, CDR2 YFSETQ. The CDR3 nucleotides read TGCGCCAGCAGCTCGGACGGCCACTATGCCTATGGCTACACCTTC. Encoded protein: CASSSDGHYAYGYTF.

The genes are TRBV29-1 and TRBJ2-2; 8 bases are shared with TRBD1. J gave up 5 bases and V 6 bases, and 5 bases lay outside the gene matches. The CDR3 has 13 residues. Germline CDR1 and CDR2: SQVTM and ANQGSEA. The CDR3 region has the DNA TGCAGCGTCGGACAGGGAGAGACCGGGGAGCTGTTTTTT. Translation gives CSVGQGETGELFF.

The chain carries TRBV6-5 and TRBJ1-1; D perhaps matches TRBD1 (6 bases). The CDR3 totals 15 residues. CDR1 and CDR2 (germline): MNHEY, SVGAGI. The ends were cut back, 7 bases at V and 1 base at J, with 16 bases in the middle. The CDR3, as DNA: TGTGCCAGCACCAGAGGGGGGAGTCGGAACACTGAAGCTTTCTTT. Its protein product is CASTRGGSRNTEAFF.

The chain joins TRBV6-1 to TRBJ2-5, with unresolved D. The CDR3 covers 15 residues. Germline CDR1 is MNHNS and CDR2 is SASEGT. Trimming cost V 4 bases and J 5 bases, with 17 bases left between them. The CDR3 reads CASSGLGHAGETQYF. In DNA form, the CDR3 reads TGTGCCAGCAGTGGACTCGGGCATGCAGGCGAGACCCAGTACTTC.

The rearrangement joins TRBV27 to TRBJ2-5, with TRBD1 matching 7 bases. The J segment lost 4 bases and the V segment lost 5 bases, leaving 10 bases of the junction unmatched. This CDR3 is 15 amino acids long. Germline CDR1 reads MNHEY; CDR2 reads SMNVEV (reference sequence). This chain's CDR3 is CASSGHRGRGETQYF. In nucleotides, the CDR3 is TGTGCCAGCAGTGGACACAGGGGAAGGGGAGAGACCCAGTACTTC.

The sample holds one count of this clone. This chain uses TRBV10-3 with TRBJ2-7; D not resolved. This CDR3 has 16 amino acids. Germline CDR1 ENHRY, CDR2 SYGVKD. Trimming pared 0 bases from V and 2 bases from J, leaving 14 bases between. The CDR3, as DNA: TGTGCCATCAGTGAGTCGAAGGCCCTACGAGCCTACGAGCAGTACTTC. This sequence encodes CAISESKALRAYEQYF.

The rearrangement joins TRBV7-8 to TRBJ2-1; D tentatively reads TRBD1 or TRBD2 (5 bases each). In germline, CDR1 is SGHVS, CDR2 FQNEAQ. The V gene lost 2 bases and the J gene lost 2 bases, with 13 bases spanning the gap. The CDR3 extends over 16 amino acids. CDR3: CASSLHPGTTYNEQFF. CDR3 in DNA: TGTGCCAGCAGCTTACACCCCGGGACCACCTACAATGAGCAGTTCTTC. Full variable domain (rest looked up from reference TRBV7-8 and TRBJ2-1): GAGVSQSPRYKVAKRGQDVALRCDPISGHVSLFWYQQALGQGPEFLTYFQNEAQLDKSGLPSDRFFAERPEGSVSTLKIQRTQQEDSAVYLCASSLHPGTTYNEQFFGPGTRLTVL.

The chain combines TRBV27 with TRBJ2-5; weak D call: TRBD1 (6 bases). CDR3 length: 15 residues. From germline, CDR1 is MNHEY and CDR2 SMNVEV (reference sequence). V lost 1 base, J lost 3 bases, and 12 bases lay in between. As DNA, the CDR3 is TGTGCCAGCAGTTTATACTGGGGGCCGAAAGAGACCCAGTACTTC. This translates into CASSLYWGPKETQYF.

J is TRBJ1-1 and V is TRBV7-2; D unclear. Germline values: CDR1 SGHTA, CDR2 FQGNSA. V lost 1 base to trimming and J lost 2 bases, with 8 bases between them. The length of the CDR3 is 14 residues. CDR3 DNA: TGTGCCAGCAGCTTAGTCGGCTCCAACACTGAAGCTTTCTTT. This translates into CASSLVGSNTEAFF. The full variable domain, completed using reference TRBV7-2 and TRBJ1-1, is GAGVSQSPSNKVTEKGKDVELRCDPISGHTALYWYRQSLGQGLEFLIYFQGNSAPDKSGLPSDRFSAERTGGSVSTLTIQRTQQEDSAVYLCASSLVGSNTEAFFGQGTRLTVV.

The J gene is TRBJ1-2, the V gene TRBV5-1, with D possibly matching TRBD1 (6 bases). V lost 4 bases, J lost 8 bases, and 18 bases lay in between. CDR1 and CDR2 (germline): SGHRS, YFSETQ. The CDR3 is 14 amino acids. For the CDR3, the DNA is TGCGCCAGCAGCCCCACTCCTGGGGGCAGCGGCTACACCTTC. This translates into CASSPTPGGSGYTF. Full variable domain (outside the CDR3, taken from reference TRBV5-1 and TRBJ1-2): KAGVTQTPRYLIKTRGQQVTLSCSPISGHRSVSWYQQTPGQGLQFLFEYFSETQRNKGNFPGRFSGRQFSNSRSEMNVSTLELGDSALYLCASSPTPGGSGYTFGSGTRLTVV.